This T cell receptor beta chain was sequenced in a study of shared clonotypes between healthy human individuals. Study-level points and caveats: The small donor group covered limited genetic and exposure diversity.

Everyone who donated was a Caucasian adult who lived in Nashville, Tennessee. Details on this clone: Its target is not known.

CDR3 length: 15 residues. The V gene's germline CDR1 is MGHRA and CDR2 YSYEKL. Unmatched junction bases numbered 12, after V lost 4 bases and J lost 7 bases. The assay used deep level. Produced via immunoSEQ multiplex PCR; TCRdb's table is partial and in-frame only. Among under 750,000 clones listed, 72% were seen once. The source of this sequence is a woman younger than 45 in good health. Specimen: memory CD4+ T cells sorted from blood. Subset of the sample: CD45RA-negative fraction. The gene calls are TRBV4-1 and TRBJ2-7; 8 nucleotides match TRBD2. CDR3 DNA sequence: TGCGCCAGCAGCCGGTCGGGACTAGTTCTCGGGGAGCAGTACTTC. The encoded protein is CASSRSGLVLGEQYF.